This T cell receptor (beta chain) was profiled in a study of immune cell composition in non-small cell lung cancer. Study-level information: Most cases were lung adenocarcinoma or squamous cell carcinoma.

Assay used: immunoSEQ multiplex PCR; TCRdb lists only in-frame clones, some missing. The sample comprises 1,500 to 2,500 clones, over 70% of which are singletons, and about 14% rests with the top ten. Findings and limits, study-wide: Lung adenocarcinomas had lower top 10 clone scores and clonality than squamous tumours. Overall clonality, unlike maximal tumour-associated clone frequency, did not predict TIL reactivity.

Genomic DNA came from frozen unsorted single-cell suspensions. As to this clone: Its cognate antigen is unknown.

V shed 6 bases and J 1 base; nucleotides not matched to a gene: 9. The germline V gene encodes CDR1 SNHLY and CDR2 FYNNEI. The CDR3 loop spans 16 amino acids. This receptor was identified in a human donor with non-small cell lung cancer. The sample taken for sequencing was lung tumor tissue. The rearrangement links TRBV2 to TRBJ1-1, with 9 bases aligning to TRBD1. DNA for the CDR3: TGTGCCAGCAGCCTGAGGACAGGGGCTTGGAACACTGAAGCTTTCTTT. Protein: CASSLRTGAWNTEAFF.